This T cell receptor (beta chain) was retrieved from a study of cytomegalovirus exposure and HLA in healthy donors. General study results and limits: Fewer N-insertions than the roughly 670-donor mean were reportedly shown by an Asian-associated ancestry cluster in a later analysis.

The CDR3 consists of 12 residues. Trimming took off 5 bases at V and 6 bases at J, with 11 bases between the two ends. Germline lookup yields CDR1 MNHEY and CDR2 SMNVEV (reference sequence). About this clone: Its antigen is still unknown.

PCR used 60 Vbeta primers and 13 Jbeta primers. Generated by immunoSEQ multiplex PCR, the TCRdb table keeps only in-frame clones and is missing some. The repertoire has 80,000 or so clones, about three quarters of them found once; the top ten carry approximately 4.5%. The gene calls are TRBV27 and TRBJ2-7, with D unresolved. Sequencing used PBMCs. This sequence originates from a man aged 35-49 years in good health and CMV-seronegative. The CDR3 DNA is TGTGCCAGCAGTAGCCGGGTGGGCGAGCAGTACTTC. Encoded protein: CASSSRVGEQYF.